The source of this T cell receptor beta chain is a study of identifying expanded T cells in peripheral blood. Healthy donors had no documented immune events, such as infections, while sampled. Assay used: immunoSEQ multiplex PCR; TCRdb lists only in-frame clones, some missing. This table holds roughly 100,000 clones, approximately 88% found once. Trimming took off 0 bases at V and 2 bases at J, with 12 bases between the two ends. The CDR3 length is 16 residues. CDR1 and CDR2 (germline): SGHRS, YFSETQ. The chain is built from TRBV5-1 and TRBJ1-3, with TRBD1 as a possible D gene (5 bases). This sequence was found in a person aged 18 to 75 in good health. The specimen sequenced was blood. CDR3 sequence: CASSLEGVRAGNTIYF. In DNA, the CDR3 is TGCGCCAGCAGCTTGGAAGGGGTGAGGGCTGGAAACACCATATATTTT.